A single sample gave rise to the 17 T cell receptor beta chains below, sequenced in a study of T cell changes during pregnancy in multiple sclerosis. The assay was immunoSEQ multiplex PCR, and TCRdb's table has in-frame clones only and misses some. This table has some 42,000 clones, about 85% appearing once. The sequences come from CD4+ T cells from peripheral blood mononuclear cells, collected after pregnancy. These receptors originate from a female donor with multiple sclerosis, enrolled in a pregnancy study.

The chain recombines TRBV7-9 with TRBJ2-1, with D perhaps TRBD1 (6 bases). Trimming cost V 4 bases and J 7 bases, with 17 bases left between them. This CDR3 has 15 amino acids. CDR1 is SEHNR and CDR2 is FQNEAQ in the germline V gene (reference sequence). The CDR3 here is CASSSHTGNINEQFF. CDR3 bases: TGTGCCAGCAGCTCTCATACAGGGAATATTAATGAGCAGTTCTTC.

V is TRBV4-1 and J is TRBJ1-2; maybe TRBD1 (5 bases). Germline lookup yields CDR1 MGHRA and CDR2 YSYEKL. V was clipped by 4 bases and J by 0 bases, with 18 bases between them. The CDR3 has 17 amino acids. DNA of the CDR3: TGCGCCAGCAGCCCTCCCGCGGGACTCAACTCTAACTATGGCTACACCTTC. Translating it yields CASSPPAGLNSNYGYTF.

J is TRBJ1-5 and V is TRBV28; D is unresolved. The V gene's germline CDR1 is MDHEN and CDR2 SYDVKM. The CDR3 length is 13 residues. The V gene lost 4 bases and the J gene lost 6 bases, with 10 bases spanning the gap. CDR3 sequence reads: CASSSPNLQPQHF. The CDR3 DNA is TGTGCCAGCAGTTCACCTAATCTTCAGCCCCAGCATTTT.

This chain connects TRBV5-1 to TRBJ1-4, with unresolved D. Germline values: CDR1 SGHRS, CDR2 YFSETQ. The CDR3 runs 15 residues. V was pared by 1 base and J by 0 bases, with 7 bases between. In nucleotides, the CDR3 is TGCGCCAGCAGCTTGAGCACCACAACTAATGAAAAACTGTTTTTT. It yields the protein CASSLSTTTNEKLFF. Full variable domain (outside the CDR3, taken from reference TRBV5-1 and TRBJ1-4): KAGVTQTPRYLIKTRGQQVTLSCSPISGHRSVSWYQQTPGQGLQFLFEYFSETQRNKGNFPGRFSGRQFSNSRSEMNVSTLELGDSALYLCASSLSTTTNEKLFFGSGTQLSVL.

The chain couples TRBV9 to TRBJ1-2; D not certain. Trimming shortened V by 2 bases and J by 0 bases, and 17 bases separated the two germline ends. The CDR3 loop spans 17 amino acids. The germline V gene encodes CDR1 SGDLS and CDR2 YYNGEE. CDR3 protein: CASSVYPLASTNYGYTF. CDR3 coding DNA: TGTGCCAGCAGCGTGTACCCCCTCGCAAGCACTAACTATGGCTACACCTTC.

The rearrangement joins TRBV5-6 to TRBJ1-4; D remains ambiguous. The length of the CDR3 is 14 residues. In germline, CDR1 is SGHDT, CDR2 YYEEEE. V lost 0 bases and J lost 0, with 3 bases in between. The CDR3 DNA sequence: TGTGCCAGCAGCTTGGTCTCAACTAATGAAAAACTGTTTTTT. Protein: CASSLVSTNEKLFF. Full variable domain (remainder filled in from reference TRBV5-6 and TRBJ1-4): DAGVTQSPTHLIKTRGQQVTLRCSPKSGHDTVSWYQQALGQGPQFIFQYYEEEERQRGNFPDRFSGHQFPNYSSELNVNALLLGDSALYLCASSLVSTNEKLFFGSGTQLSVL.

This chain connects TRBV7-3 to TRBJ1-1; 7 bases align to TRBD1. CDR1 is SGHTA, CDR2 FQGTGA, per germline. CDR3 length: 14 amino acids. Trimming at V came to 4 bases and at J to 8 bases, leaving 10 bases not matched to a gene. DNA for the CDR3: TGTGCCAGCAGCTCGGGAATGACAGGGACAGAAGCTTTCTTT. Protein product: CASSSGMTGTEAFF. Full variable domain (missing parts from reference TRBV7-3 and TRBJ1-1): GAGVSQTPSNKVTEKGKYVELRCDPISGHTALYWYRQSLGQGPEFLIYFQGTGAADDSGLPNDRFFAVRPEGSVSTLKIQRTERGDSAVYLCASSSGMTGTEAFFGQGTRLTVV.

V and J are TRBV2 and TRBJ1-2; D might be TRBD1 (6 bases). Trimming pared 5 bases from V and 7 bases from J, leaving 17 bases between. The CDR3 is made up of 14 amino acids. CDR1 is SNHLY, CDR2 FYNNEI, per germline. In DNA, the CDR3 is TGTGCCAGCAGTAAGCCACTGACAGGATCTGGCTACACCTTC. It is translated as CASSKPLTGSGYTF.

CDR3 loop: CASSPLFMTSGVQETQYF. CDR3 in DNA: TGTGCCAGCTCACCACTCTTCATGACTAGCGGGGTACAAGAGACCCAGTACTTC. The chain couples TRBV18 to TRBJ2-5; 11 nucleotides align to TRBD2. The V gene's germline CDR1 is KGHSH and CDR2 LQKENI. Trimming cost V 1 base and J 2 bases; bases outside gene matches: 9. This CDR3 spans 18 amino acids.

The chain is built from TRBV11-3 and TRBJ1-3; D ambiguous. Germline CDR1 and CDR2: SGHNT and YENEEA. Trimming left V 3 bases short and J 0 bases short, with 15 bases between. CDR3 length: 17 amino acids. CDR3 coding DNA: TGTGCCAGCAGCTTTCGGACCAGGAGGCTCTCTGGAAACACCATATATTTT. Protein: CASSFRTRRLSGNTIYF.

This clone was counted between two and nine times. The chain combines TRBV2 with TRBJ1-1; 8 nucleotides agree with TRBD1. CDR3 length equals 13 residues. Germline trimming cut 6 bases from V and 1 base from J; bases unmatched to any gene: 1. Germline CDR1 is SNHLY and CDR2 is FYNNEI. In DNA, the CDR3 is TGTGCCAGCAGAGGACAGGGGAACACTGAAGCTTTCTTT. It yields the protein CASRGQGNTEAFF.

The chain combines TRBV19 with TRBJ1-4; D call uncertain. The CDR3 loop spans 12 amino acids. Between the trimmed V and J ends, which lost 2 bases and 8 bases, there was a span of 6 bases. Germline CDR1 and CDR2: LNHDA and SQIVND (reference sequence). In nucleotides, the CDR3 is TGTGCCAGTAGTATATCGGGAGAAAAACTGTTTTTT. It encodes CASSISGEKLFF.

The chain links TRBV7-9 to TRBJ2-1; tentatively, D is TRBD1 (7 bases). This CDR3 region has 15 residues. Trimming cost V 5 bases and J 5 bases, with 16 bases left between them. Germline loops: CDR1 SEHNR, CDR2 FQNEAQ (reference sequence). The chain's CDR3 is CASSGLRTGNNEQFF. In nucleotides, the CDR3 is TGTGCCAGCAGCGGACTACGGACAGGTAACAATGAGCAGTTCTTC.

This clone was detected once. The chain recombines TRBV5-4 with TRBJ2-3; maybe TRBD2 (6 bases). Germline loops: CDR1 SGHNT, CDR2 YYREEE (reference sequence). This CDR3 region has 16 residues. Trimming took 0 bases from V and 1 from J, leaving 12 bases between them. CDR3 sequence: CASSLGGGAGTDTQYF. Here the CDR3 DNA reads TGTGCCAGCAGCTTGGGGGGCGGGGCGGGCACAGATACGCAGTATTTT.

V usage is TRBV6-5 and J usage is TRBJ1-2; 7 bases line up with TRBD1. The V gene end was trimmed by 2 bases and the J gene end by 4 bases; junction bases not matched to a gene: 4. Germline V lookup: CDR1 MNHEY, CDR2 SVGAGI. The CDR3 spans 14 residues. The CDR3 nucleotides read TGTGCCAGCAGTTACCGGCGACAGGGCTATGGCTACACCTTC. Protein product: CASSYRRQGYGYTF.

The chain employs TRBV15 and TRBJ1-1; D call uncertain. This CDR3 region has 16 residues. The ends were cut back, 2 bases at V and 0 bases at J, with 13 bases in the middle. The germline V gene encodes CDR1 LNHNV and CDR2 YYDKDF (reference sequence). The DNA for the CDR3 is TGTGCCACCAGCAGACCACCACTCGGGGTGAACACTGAAGCTTTCTTT. Encoded protein: CATSRPPLGVNTEAFF.

Written as DNA, the CDR3 is TGTGCCTGGACAAGACAGTCGGATAATTCACCCCTCCACTTT. Translated: CAWTRQSDNSPLHF. This chain joins TRBV30 and TRBJ1-6; D is perhaps TRBD1 (5 bases). The CDR3 sequence is 14 residues long. Trimming removed 4 bases at V and 5 bases at J, with 12 bases between. CDR1 GTSNPN and CDR2 SVGIG come from the germline V gene (reference sequence). Looking up the rest from reference TRBV30 and TRBJ1-6 gives the full variable domain: SQTIHQWPATLVQPVGSPLSLECTVEGTSNPNLYWYRQAAGRGLQLLFYSVGIGQISSEVPQNLSASRPQDRQFILSSKKLLLSDSGFYLCAWTRQSDNSPLHFGNGTRLTVT.